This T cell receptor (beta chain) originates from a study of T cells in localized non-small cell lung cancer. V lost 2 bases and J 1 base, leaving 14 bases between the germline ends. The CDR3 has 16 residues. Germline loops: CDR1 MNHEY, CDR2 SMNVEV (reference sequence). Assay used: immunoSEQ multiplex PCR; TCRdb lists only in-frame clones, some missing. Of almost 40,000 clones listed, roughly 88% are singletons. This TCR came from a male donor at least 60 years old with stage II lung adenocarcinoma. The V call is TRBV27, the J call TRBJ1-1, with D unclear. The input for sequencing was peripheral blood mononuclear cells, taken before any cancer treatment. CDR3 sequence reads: CASSLDFLTANTEAFF. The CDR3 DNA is TGTGCCAGCAGTTTAGACTTCCTTACAGCGAACACTGAAGCTTTCTTT.